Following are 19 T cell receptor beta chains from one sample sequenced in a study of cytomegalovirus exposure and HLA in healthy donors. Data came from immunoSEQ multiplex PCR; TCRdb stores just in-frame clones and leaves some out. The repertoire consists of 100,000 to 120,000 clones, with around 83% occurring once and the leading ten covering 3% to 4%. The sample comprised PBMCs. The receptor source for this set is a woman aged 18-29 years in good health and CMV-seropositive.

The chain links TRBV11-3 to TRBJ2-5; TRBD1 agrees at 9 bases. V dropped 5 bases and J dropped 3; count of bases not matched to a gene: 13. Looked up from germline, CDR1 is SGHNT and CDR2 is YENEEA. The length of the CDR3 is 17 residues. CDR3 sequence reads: CASSPFFARTGEETQYF. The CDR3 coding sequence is TGTGCCAGCAGCCCCTTTTTCGCCCGGACAGGGGAAGAGACCCAGTACTTC.

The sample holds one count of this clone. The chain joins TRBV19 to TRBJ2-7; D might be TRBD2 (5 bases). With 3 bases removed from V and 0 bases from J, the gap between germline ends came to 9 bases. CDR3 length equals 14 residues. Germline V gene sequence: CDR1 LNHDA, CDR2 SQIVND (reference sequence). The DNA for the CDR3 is TGTGCCAGTAGTATTGGCGGGTCCTCCTACGAGCAGTACTTC. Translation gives CASSIGGSSYEQYF.

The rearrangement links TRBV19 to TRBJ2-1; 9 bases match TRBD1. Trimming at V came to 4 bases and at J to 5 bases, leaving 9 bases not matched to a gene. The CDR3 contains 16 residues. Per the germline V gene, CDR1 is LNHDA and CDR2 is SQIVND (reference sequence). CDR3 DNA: TGTGCCAGTAGTACCTCCGGGACAGGGATAGACAATGAGCAGTTCTTC. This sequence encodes CASSTSGTGIDNEQFF.

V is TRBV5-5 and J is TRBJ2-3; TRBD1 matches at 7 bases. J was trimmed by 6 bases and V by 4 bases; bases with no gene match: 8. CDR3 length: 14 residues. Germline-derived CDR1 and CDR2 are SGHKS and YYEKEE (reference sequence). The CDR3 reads CASSIQTGTDTQYF. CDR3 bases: TGTGCCAGCAGCATACAGACAGGGACGGATACGCAGTATTTT.

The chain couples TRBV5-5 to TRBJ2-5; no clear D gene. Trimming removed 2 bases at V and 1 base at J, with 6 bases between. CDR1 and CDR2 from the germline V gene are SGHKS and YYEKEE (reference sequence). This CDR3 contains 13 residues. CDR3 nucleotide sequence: TGTGCCAGCAGCTTCACAGCCCAAGAGACCCAGTACTTC. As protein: CASSFTAQETQYF.

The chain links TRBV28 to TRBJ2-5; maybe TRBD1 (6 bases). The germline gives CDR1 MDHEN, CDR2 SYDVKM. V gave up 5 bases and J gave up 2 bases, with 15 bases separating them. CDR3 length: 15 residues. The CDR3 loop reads CASSDDRGGQETQYF. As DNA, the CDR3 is TGTGCCAGCAGTGATGACAGAGGGGGTCAAGAGACCCAGTACTTC.

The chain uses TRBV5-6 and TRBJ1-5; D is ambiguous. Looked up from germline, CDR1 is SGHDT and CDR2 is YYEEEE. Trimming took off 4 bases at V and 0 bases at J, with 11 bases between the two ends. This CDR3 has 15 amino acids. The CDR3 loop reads CASSKGRNSNQPQHF. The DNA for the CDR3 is TGTGCCAGCAGCAAAGGGAGGAATAGCAATCAGCCCCAGCATTTT.

CDR3: CASSVYRGAYYEQYF. The CDR3 DNA is TGTGCCAGCAGCGTCTACAGGGGCGCGTACTACGAGCAGTACTTC. The J gene is TRBJ2-7, the V gene TRBV11-2; 7 nucleotides line up with TRBD1. Germline CDR1 reads SGHAT; CDR2 reads FQNNGV. With 5 bases clipped from V and 3 bases from J, the junction kept 10 bases outside the gene matches. This CDR3 is 15 amino acids long.

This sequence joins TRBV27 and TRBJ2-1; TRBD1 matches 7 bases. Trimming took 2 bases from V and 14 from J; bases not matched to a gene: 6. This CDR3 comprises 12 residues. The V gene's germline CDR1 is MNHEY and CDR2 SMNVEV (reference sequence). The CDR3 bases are TGTGCCAGCAGTTTAGGACTCACAGGGGAGTTCTTC. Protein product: CASSLGLTGEFF.

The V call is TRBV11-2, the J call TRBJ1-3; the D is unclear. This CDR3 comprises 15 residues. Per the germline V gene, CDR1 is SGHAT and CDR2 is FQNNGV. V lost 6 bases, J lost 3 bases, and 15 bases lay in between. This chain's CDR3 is CASRGLEGVGNTIYF. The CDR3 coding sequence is TGTGCCAGCAGGGGCCTTGAGGGAGTTGGAAACACCATATATTTT.

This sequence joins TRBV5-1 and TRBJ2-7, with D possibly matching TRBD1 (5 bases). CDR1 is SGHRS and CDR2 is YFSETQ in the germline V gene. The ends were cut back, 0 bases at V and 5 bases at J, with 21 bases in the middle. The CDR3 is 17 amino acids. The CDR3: CASSLAYQGTYLDEQYF. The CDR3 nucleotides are TGCGCCAGCAGCTTGGCCTACCAGGGCACCTACCTCGACGAGCAGTACTTC.

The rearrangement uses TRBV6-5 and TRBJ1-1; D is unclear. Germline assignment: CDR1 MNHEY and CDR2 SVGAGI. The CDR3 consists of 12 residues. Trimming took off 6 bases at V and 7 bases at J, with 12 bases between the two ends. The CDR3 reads CASSPGTSEAFF. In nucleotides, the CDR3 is TGTGCCAGCAGCCCAGGAACAAGTGAAGCTTTCTTT.

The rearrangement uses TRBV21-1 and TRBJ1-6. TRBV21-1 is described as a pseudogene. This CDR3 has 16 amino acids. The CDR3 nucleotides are TGTGCCAGCAGCAAAACGAGGAGGGGGGGGGATTCACCCCTCCACTTT. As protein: CASSKTRRGGDSPLHF.

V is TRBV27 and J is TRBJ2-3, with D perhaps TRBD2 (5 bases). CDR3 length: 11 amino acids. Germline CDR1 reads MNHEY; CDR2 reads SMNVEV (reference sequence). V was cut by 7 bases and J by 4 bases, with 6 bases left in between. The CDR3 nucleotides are TGTGCCAGCATGAGGGCAGATACGCAGTATTTT. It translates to CASMRADTQYF.

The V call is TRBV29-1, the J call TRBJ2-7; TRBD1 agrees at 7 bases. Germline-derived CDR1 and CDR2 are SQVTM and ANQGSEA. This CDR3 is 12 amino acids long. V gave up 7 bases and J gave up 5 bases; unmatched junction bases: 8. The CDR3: CSARQGDNEQYF. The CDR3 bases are TGCAGCGCCCGACAGGGAGATAACGAGCAGTACTTC.

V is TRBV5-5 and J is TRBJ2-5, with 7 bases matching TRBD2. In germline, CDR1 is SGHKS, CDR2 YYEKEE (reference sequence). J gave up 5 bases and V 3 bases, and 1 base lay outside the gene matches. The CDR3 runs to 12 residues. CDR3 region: CASSSGGETQYF. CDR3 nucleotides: TGTGCCAGCAGCTCCGGGGGGGAGACCCAGTACTTC.

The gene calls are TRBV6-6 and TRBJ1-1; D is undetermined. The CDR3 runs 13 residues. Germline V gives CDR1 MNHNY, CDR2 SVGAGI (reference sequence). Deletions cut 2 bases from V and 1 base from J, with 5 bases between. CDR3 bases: TGTGCCAGCAGTTACGACTCGAACACTGAAGCTTTCTTT. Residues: CASSYDSNTEAFF.

The CDR3 spells CSVDRFPDTQYF. The CDR3 bases are TGCAGCGTTGACCGGTTCCCAGATACGCAGTATTTT. The chain is built from TRBV29-1 and TRBJ2-3; D is ambiguous. The CDR3 is 12 amino acids. Germline lookup yields CDR1 SQVTM and CDR2 ANQGSEA. The V gene lost 3 bases and the J gene lost 4 bases, with 8 bases spanning the gap.

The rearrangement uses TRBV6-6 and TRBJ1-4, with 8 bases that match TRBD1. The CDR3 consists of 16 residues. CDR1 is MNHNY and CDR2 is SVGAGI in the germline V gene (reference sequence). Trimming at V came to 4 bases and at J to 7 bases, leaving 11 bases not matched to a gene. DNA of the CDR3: TGTGCCAGCAGTTTCCCGCCCGGACAGGGTACTGAAAAACTGTTTTTT. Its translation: CASSFPPGQGTEKLFF.